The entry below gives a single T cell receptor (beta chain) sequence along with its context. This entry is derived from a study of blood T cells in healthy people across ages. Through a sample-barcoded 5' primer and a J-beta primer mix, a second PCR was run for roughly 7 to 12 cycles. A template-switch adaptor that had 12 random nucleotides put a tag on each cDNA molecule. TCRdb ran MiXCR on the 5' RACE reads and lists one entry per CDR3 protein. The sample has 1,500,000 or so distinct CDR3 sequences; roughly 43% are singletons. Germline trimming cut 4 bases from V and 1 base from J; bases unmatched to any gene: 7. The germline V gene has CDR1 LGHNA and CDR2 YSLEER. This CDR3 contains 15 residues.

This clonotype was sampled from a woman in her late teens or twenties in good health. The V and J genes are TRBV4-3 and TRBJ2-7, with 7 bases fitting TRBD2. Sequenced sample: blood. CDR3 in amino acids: CASSLNWGGSYEQYF. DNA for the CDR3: TGCGCCAGCAGCCTAAATTGGGGGGGGTCCTACGAGCAGTACTTC.